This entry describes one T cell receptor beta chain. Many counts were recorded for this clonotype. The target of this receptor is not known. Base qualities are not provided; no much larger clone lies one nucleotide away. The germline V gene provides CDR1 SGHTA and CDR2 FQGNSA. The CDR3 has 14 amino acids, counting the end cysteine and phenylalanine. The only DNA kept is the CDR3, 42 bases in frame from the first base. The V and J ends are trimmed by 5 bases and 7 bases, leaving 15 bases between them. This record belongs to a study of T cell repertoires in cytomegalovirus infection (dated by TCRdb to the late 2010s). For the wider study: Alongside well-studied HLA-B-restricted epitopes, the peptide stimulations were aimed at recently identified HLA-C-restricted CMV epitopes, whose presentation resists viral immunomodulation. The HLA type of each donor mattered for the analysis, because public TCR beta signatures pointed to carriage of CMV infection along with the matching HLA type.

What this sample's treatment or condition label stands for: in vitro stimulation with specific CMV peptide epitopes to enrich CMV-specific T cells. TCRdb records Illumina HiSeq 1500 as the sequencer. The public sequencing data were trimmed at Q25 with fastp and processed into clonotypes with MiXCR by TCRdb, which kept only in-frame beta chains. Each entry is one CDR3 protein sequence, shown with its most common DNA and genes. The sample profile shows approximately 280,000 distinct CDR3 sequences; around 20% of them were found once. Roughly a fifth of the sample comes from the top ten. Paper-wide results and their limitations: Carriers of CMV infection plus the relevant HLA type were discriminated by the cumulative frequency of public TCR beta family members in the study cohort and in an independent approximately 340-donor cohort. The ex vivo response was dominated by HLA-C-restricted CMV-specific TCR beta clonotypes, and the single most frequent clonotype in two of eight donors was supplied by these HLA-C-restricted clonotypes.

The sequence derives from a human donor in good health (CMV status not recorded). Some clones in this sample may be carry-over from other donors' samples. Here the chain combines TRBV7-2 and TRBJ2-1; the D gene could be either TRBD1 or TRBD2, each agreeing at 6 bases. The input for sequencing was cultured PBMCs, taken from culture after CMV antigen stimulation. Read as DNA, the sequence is TGTGCCAGCAGCCCGGGACGGGGGCGGAATGAGCAGTTCTTC. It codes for CASSPGRGRNEQFF.